One and the same sample provided the 20 T cell receptor beta chains below, sequenced in a study of cytomegalovirus exposure and HLA in healthy donors. TCRdb's copy holds only in-frame clones and misses some; the assay was immunoSEQ multiplex PCR. The sample shows 150,000 to 200,000 clones, 70% to 90% of them seen only once. What was sequenced was PBMCs. Source of these receptors: a woman aged 18-29 years in good health and CMV-seronegative.

The chain couples TRBV27 to TRBJ2-7; TRBD1 matches 7 bases. Per the germline V gene, CDR1 is MNHEY and CDR2 is SMNVEV (reference sequence). This CDR3 spans 16 amino acids. The trim removed 2 bases at V and 3 bases at J, leaving 10 bases unmatched. CDR3 sequence reads: CASSLSPKDRLYEQYF. CDR3 sequence (DNA): TGTGCCAGCAGTTTAAGCCCCAAGGACAGGCTCTACGAGCAGTACTTC.

V usage is TRBV7-3 and J usage is TRBJ1-2, with TRBD1 as a possible D gene (5 bases). Looked up from germline, CDR1 is SGHTA and CDR2 is FQGTGA. The ends were cut back, 4 bases at V and 6 bases at J, with 9 bases in the middle. The CDR3 has 12 residues. CDR3 sequence (DNA): TGTGCCAGCAGCTCGGCCAGGGATGGCTACACCTTC. This sequence encodes CASSSARDGYTF.

This clone was observed a handful of times. The chain joins TRBV30 to TRBJ1-5; 7 bases agree with TRBD1. CDR1 is GTSNPN and CDR2 is SVGIG in the germline V gene (reference sequence). The J segment lost 5 bases and the V segment lost 1 base, leaving 2 bases of the junction unmatched. The CDR3 sequence is 13 residues long. The CDR3 region has the DNA TGTGCCTGGAGTGGACAGGGTGATCAGCCCCAGCATTTT. This translates into CAWSGQGDQPQHF. Complete variable domain (other parts from reference TRBV30 and TRBJ1-5): SQTIHQWPATLVQPVGSPLSLECTVEGTSNPNLYWYRQAAGRGLQLLFYSVGIGQISSEVPQNLSASRPQDRQFILSSKKLLLSDSGFYLCAWSGQGDQPQHFGDGTRLSIL.

This chain links TRBV7-3 with TRBJ2-2; TRBD1 aligns across 7 bases. From germline, CDR1 is SGHTA and CDR2 FQGTGA. This CDR3 is built from 15 residues. The J segment lost 5 bases and the V segment lost 6 bases, leaving 9 bases of the junction unmatched. The CDR3 loop reads CASSDGTALTGELFF. The CDR3 coding sequence is TGTGCCAGCAGTGACGGGACAGCCTTAACCGGGGAGCTGTTTTTT.

This chain joins TRBV27 and TRBJ2-5, with D possibly TRBD1 on 6 matching bases. From germline, CDR1 is MNHEY and CDR2 SMNVEV (reference sequence). Trimming removed 6 bases at V and 5 bases at J, with 13 bases between. The CDR3 covers 13 residues. DNA of the CDR3: TGTGCCAGCAGGCCAACAGGGATCGAGACCCAGTACTTC. This sequence encodes CASRPTGIETQYF.

The chain employs TRBV5-1 and TRBJ2-7; 15 nucleotides agree with TRBD2. Per the germline V gene, CDR1 is SGHRS and CDR2 is YFSETQ. Trimming cost V 4 bases and J 6 bases; bases outside gene matches: 8. The CDR3 totals 16 residues. As DNA, the CDR3 is TGCGCCAGCAGCACCGGACTAGCGGGGGGGCCGGGCGAGCAGTACTTC. Its protein product is CASSTGLAGGPGEQYF.

This clone appeared once. This sequence joins TRBV7-2 and TRBJ2-5; tentatively, D is TRBD2 (5 bases). V was clipped by 8 bases and J by 5 bases, with 15 bases between them. This CDR3 region has 13 residues. CDR1 and CDR2 (germline): SGHTA, FQGNSA. CDR3 sequence (DNA): TGTGCCAGCCATCGGGGAATCCAGGAGACCCAGTACTTC. Protein sequence: CASHRGIQETQYF.

The rearrangement links TRBV18 to TRBJ1-4, with 9 bases matching TRBD1. The germline CDR1 and CDR2 sequences are KGHSH and LQKENI. The CDR3 extends over 14 amino acids. The V and J ends lost 2 bases and 8 bases, in that order; junction bases with no gene match: 3. The DNA for the CDR3 is TGTGCCAGCTCACCAGGACAGGGGAGGGAAAAACTGTTTTTT. Encoded protein: CASSPGQGREKLFF.

The chain uses TRBV5-1 and TRBJ2-7; D is perhaps TRBD1 (7 bases). The CDR3 has 16 amino acids. V was trimmed by 0 bases and J by 2 bases, leaving 15 bases between them. Per germline, CDR1 SGHRS and CDR2 YFSETQ. CDR3 in DNA: TGCGCCAGCAGCTTGGTAGGCGGGACAGATACCTACGAGCAGTACTTC. This gives the protein CASSLVGGTDTYEQYF.

The CDR3 reads CASSSLAGVYEQYF. The CDR3 nucleotides read TGTGCCAGCAGTTCCCTAGCGGGGGTCTACGAGCAGTACTTC. The V and J genes are TRBV27 and TRBJ2-7; 10 positions agree with TRBD2. The V and J ends lost 4 bases and 3 bases, in that order; junction bases with no gene match: 3. The CDR3 length is 14 residues. Per germline, CDR1 MNHEY and CDR2 SMNVEV (reference sequence).

This clone was seen a few times. The chain is built from TRBV4-2 and TRBJ1-4; TRBD1 is a possible D gene (6 bases). The CDR3 totals 14 residues. The germline CDR1 and CDR2 sequences are LGHNA and YNFKEQ. Trimming took 1 base from V and 6 from J, leaving 9 bases between them. Written as DNA, the CDR3 is TGTGCCAGCAGCCAAGCAGGGGTCGATGAAAAACTGTTTTTT. This encodes CASSQAGVDEKLFF.

In DNA form, the CDR3 reads TGCGCCAGCAGCTTGGACACTAGCGGAGCCACCGGGGAGCTGTTTTTT. Protein: CASSLDTSGATGELFF. V usage is TRBV5-1 and J usage is TRBJ2-2, with TRBD2 matching over 8 bases. With V trimmed by 0 bases and J by 4 bases, 5 bases remained unmatched. CDR3 length equals 16 residues. CDR1 is SGHRS, CDR2 YFSETQ, per germline.

This chain connects TRBV11-1 to TRBJ2-1, with D perhaps matching TRBD1 (5 bases). V shed 5 bases and J shed 4 bases, with 18 bases lying between them. The length of the CDR3 is 16 residues. Germline CDR1 SGHAT, CDR2 FQDESV (reference sequence). The CDR3 here is CASSVSDSNPYNEQFF. The CDR3 DNA follows: TGTGCCAGCAGCGTCTCAGACAGTAACCCTTACAATGAGCAGTTCTTC.

V is TRBV5-1 and J is TRBJ1-1; D is undetermined. V was pared by 6 bases and J by 3 bases, with 6 bases between. The CDR3 has 11 amino acids. Germline CDR1 is SGHRS and CDR2 is YFSETQ. CDR3 region: CASKQDTEAFF. The CDR3 DNA follows: TGCGCCAGCAAGCAAGACACTGAAGCTTTCTTT.

This CDR3 is CASSRDTSQPQHF. For the CDR3, the DNA is TGTGCCAGCTCTCGGGACACCAGTCAGCCCCAGCATTTT. The genes are TRBV18 and TRBJ1-5, with a possible D match to TRBD1 (6 bases). The CDR3 consists of 13 residues. Trimming left V 6 bases short and J 6 bases short, with 12 bases between. Germline V CDR1 and CDR2: KGHSH, LQKENI.

V is TRBV13 and J is TRBJ2-7; 10 bases are shared with TRBD2. The CDR3 is made up of 19 amino acids. CDR1 and CDR2 (germline): PRHDT, FYEKMQ (reference sequence). V lost 0 bases, J lost 6 bases, and 17 bases stayed unmatched. DNA for the CDR3: TGTGCCAGCAGCTTAGGGTTGGGTAGCGGGAGGCTCCAGGGGAGCGAGCAGTACTTC. It codes for CASSLGLGSGRLQGSEQYF.

This clone has only one observation. V usage is TRBV5-4 and J usage is TRBJ2-3; 7 bases fit TRBD1. The CDR3 length is 13 residues. Germline V gives CDR1 SGHNT, CDR2 YYREEE (reference sequence). After removal of 4 bases from V and 8 bases from J, the junction contained 7 bases not matched to a gene. CDR3 residues: CASSVDRVPTQYF. CDR3 nucleotide sequence: TGTGCCAGCAGCGTCGACAGGGTACCTACGCAGTATTTT.

The V gene is TRBV5-4, the J gene TRBJ1-4, with unresolved D. The CDR3 extends over 14 amino acids. Per germline, CDR1 SGHNT and CDR2 YYREEE (reference sequence). The ends were cut back, 5 bases at V and 5 bases at J, with 13 bases in the middle. CDR3 region: CASSPEGPNEKLFF. The CDR3 DNA reads TGTGCCAGCAGTCCAGAGGGTCCGAATGAAAAACTGTTTTTT.

This clone was recorded once. The chain employs TRBV5-6 and TRBJ1-1, with D possibly being TRBD1 (5 bases). The germline V gene has CDR1 SGHDT and CDR2 YYEEEE. CDR3 length: 15 residues. V lost 4 bases, J lost 1 base, and 14 bases lay in between. The CDR3 sequence: CASSALGEANTEAFF. The CDR3 DNA reads TGTGCCAGCAGCGCTCTGGGGGAGGCGAACACTGAAGCTTTCTTT.

This clone was detected a few times. The chain carries TRBV18 and TRBJ1-2; possibly TRBD1 for D (5 bases). Germline V lookup: CDR1 KGHSH, CDR2 LQKENI. The V end was cut by 8 bases, the J end by 0 bases, with 10 bases between. The CDR3 runs to 13 residues. The CDR3 loop is CASELTANYGYTF. The CDR3 DNA sequence: TGTGCCAGCGAGTTGACAGCTAACTATGGCTACACCTTC.